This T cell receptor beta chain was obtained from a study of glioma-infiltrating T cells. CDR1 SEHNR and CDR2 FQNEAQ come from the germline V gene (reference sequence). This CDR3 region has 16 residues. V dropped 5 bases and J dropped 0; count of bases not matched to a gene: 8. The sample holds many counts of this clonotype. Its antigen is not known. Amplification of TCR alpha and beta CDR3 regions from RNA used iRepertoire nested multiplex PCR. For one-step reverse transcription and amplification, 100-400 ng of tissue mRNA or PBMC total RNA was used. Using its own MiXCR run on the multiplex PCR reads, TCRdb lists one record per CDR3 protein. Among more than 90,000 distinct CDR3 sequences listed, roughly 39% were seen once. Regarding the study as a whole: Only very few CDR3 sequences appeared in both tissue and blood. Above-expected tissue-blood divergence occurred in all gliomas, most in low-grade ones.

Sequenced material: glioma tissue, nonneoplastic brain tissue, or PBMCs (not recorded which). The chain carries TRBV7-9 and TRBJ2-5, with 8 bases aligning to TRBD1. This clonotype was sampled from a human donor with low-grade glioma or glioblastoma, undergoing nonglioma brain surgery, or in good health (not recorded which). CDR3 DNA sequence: TGTGCCAGCAGCCAAGGGACAGGCCTGTACCAAGAGACCCAGTACTTC. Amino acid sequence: CASSQGTGLYQETQYF.